This T cell receptor (beta chain) was obtained from a study of blood T cell repertoires in COVID-19. Study summary: Samples of COVID-19 (acute and convalescent) were obtained from the United States, Italy and Spain.

This clone was detected a few times. The germline V and J ends were trimmed by 6 bases and 0 bases, with 12 bases remaining between them. The length of the CDR3 is 16 residues. Germline V lookup: CDR1 MNHEY, CDR2 SMNVEV (reference sequence). As processed by the authors: Amplification with reference gene primers provided the estimates of nucleated cell counts. Sequencing was performed with immunoSEQ multiplex PCR; in TCRdb, only in-frame clones are kept and a portion is missing. That table supplies the V and J calls and clone size; D and trimming were determined from the DNA. This sample carries 95,000 to 100,000 clones, roughly four fifths of them seen once, and the ten largest clones take about 10%.

This rearrangement joins TRBV27 to TRBJ1-6; D is unresolved. Sequences were obtained from peripheral blood. The sequence was collected from a man aged 65-85 years with acute or convalescent COVID-19. The CDR3 DNA sequence: TGTGCCAGCAGAAAAAACTGGAGCTCCTATAATTCACCCCTCCACTTT. Encoded protein: CASRKNWSSYNSPLHF.